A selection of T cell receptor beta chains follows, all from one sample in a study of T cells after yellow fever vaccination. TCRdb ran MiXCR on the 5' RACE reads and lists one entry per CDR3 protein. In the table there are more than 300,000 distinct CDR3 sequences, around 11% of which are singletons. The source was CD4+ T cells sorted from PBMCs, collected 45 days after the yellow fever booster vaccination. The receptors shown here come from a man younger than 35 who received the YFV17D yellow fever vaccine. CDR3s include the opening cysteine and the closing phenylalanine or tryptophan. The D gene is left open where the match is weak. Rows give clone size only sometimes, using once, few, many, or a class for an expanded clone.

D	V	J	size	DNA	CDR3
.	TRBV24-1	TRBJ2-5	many	TGTGCCACCAGTGATGTCCACCAAGAGACCCAGTACTTC	CATSDVHQETQYF
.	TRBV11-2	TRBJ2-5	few	TGTGCCAGCAGCTCCCCTAGGGAGCGGGAGACCCAGTACTTC	CASSSPRERETQYF
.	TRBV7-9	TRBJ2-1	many	TGTGCCAGCAGCCCCCCTCCGAGGGCGGTTTCCTACAATGAGCAGTTCTTC	CASSPPPRAVSYNEQFF
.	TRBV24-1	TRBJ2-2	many	TGTGCCACGAGTGATCCCAGAAACACCGGGGAGCTGTTTTTT	CATSDPRNTGELFF
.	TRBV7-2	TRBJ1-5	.	TGTGCCAGCAGCCGGACAGAGGATCAGCCCCAGCATTTT	CASSRTEDQPQHF
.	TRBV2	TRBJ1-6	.	TGTGCCAGCAGGGTTGAGGGTTCACCCCTCCACTTT	CASRVEGSPLHF
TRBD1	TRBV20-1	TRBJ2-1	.	TGCAGTGCTAAGGTTGGGACAGGGGGGCGTGAGCAGTTCTTC	CSAKVGTGGREQFF
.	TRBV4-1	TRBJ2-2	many	TGCGCCAGCAGCCAAGCAGGGTTCTCCGGGGAGCTGTTTTTT	CASSQAGFSGELFF
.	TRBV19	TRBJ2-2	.	TGTGCCAGTAGTATACTGCGCGCCCAGAACACCGGGGAGCTGTTTTTT	CASSILRAQNTGELFF
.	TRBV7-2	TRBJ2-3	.	TGTGCCAGCAGCCGGGGACATTCAGATACGCAGTATTTT	CASSRGHSDTQYF
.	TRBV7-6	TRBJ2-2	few	TGTGCCAGCAGCTCCTTCGGGGCCTCGAACACCGGGGAGCTGTTTTTT	CASSSFGASNTGELFF
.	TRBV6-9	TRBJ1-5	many	TGTGCCAGCAGTTATTCGTTGGGGGACCCCAATCAGCCCCAGCATTTT	CASSYSLGDPNQPQHF
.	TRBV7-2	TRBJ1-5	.	TGTGCCAGCAGCTTAGCTAGTAGCAATCAGCCCCAGCATTTT	CASSLASSNQPQHF
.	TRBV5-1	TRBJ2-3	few	TGCGCCAGTGGTCCGCGGGGCGCCGGCACAGATACGCAGTATTTT	CASGPRGAGTDTQYF
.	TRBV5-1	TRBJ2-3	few	TGCGCCAGCAGCCTCTCCGGGCCCGGCACAGATACGCAGTATTTT	CASSLSGPGTDTQYF
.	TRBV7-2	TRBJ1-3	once	TGTGCCAGCAGCTTAGTCCTTCTGGTATCGTCTGGAAACACCATATATTTT	CASSLVLLVSSGNTIYF
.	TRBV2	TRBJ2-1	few	TGTGCCAGCGGGGCCAGGAGCTCCTACAATGAGCAGTTCTTC	CASGARSSYNEQFF
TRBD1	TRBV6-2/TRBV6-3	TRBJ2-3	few	TGTGCCAGCAGCATACTACAGGGGGTCGCAGATACGCAGTATTTT	CASSILQGVADTQYF
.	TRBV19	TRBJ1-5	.	TGTGCCAGTAGTATGATAGGGGACAATCAGCCCCAGCATTTT	CASSMIGDNQPQHF
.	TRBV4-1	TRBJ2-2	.	TGCGCCAGCAGCCAAGTGGGGGGGGAGCTGTTTTTT	CASSQVGGELFF
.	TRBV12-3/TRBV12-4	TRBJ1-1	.	TGTGCCAGCAGTTTGGCAGGATCAGTCACTGAAGCTTTCTTT	CASSLAGSVTEAFF
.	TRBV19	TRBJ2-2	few	TGTGCCAGCCACCGCACGCCCGGGCCAAACACCGGGGAGCTGTTTTTT	CASHRTPGPNTGELFF
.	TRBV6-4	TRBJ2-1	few	TGTGCCAGCAGTGTTGAGGATGGCAATGAGCAGTTCTTC	CASSVEDGNEQFF
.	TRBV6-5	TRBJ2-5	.	TGTGCCAGCAGTTACTCCTATGACACGCAAGAGACCCAGTACTTC	CASSYSYDTQETQYF
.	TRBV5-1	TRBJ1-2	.	TGCGCCAGCAGCCCGGTCGGGACTGATGGCTACACCTTC	CASSPVGTDGYTF
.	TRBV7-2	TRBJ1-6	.	TGTGCCAGCAGCCAGACAGCAAATAATTCACCCCTCCACTTT	CASSQTANNSPLHF
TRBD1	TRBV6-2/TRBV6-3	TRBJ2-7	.	TGTGCCAGCAGTCAACAGGGGGAGCAGTACTTC	CASSQQGEQYF
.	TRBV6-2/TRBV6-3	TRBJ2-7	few	TGTGCCAGCAGTTACGGGGGGGCCGGGTACGAGCAGTACTTC	CASSYGGAGYEQYF
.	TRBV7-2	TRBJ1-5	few	TGTGCCAGCAGAGCAGACAGGAATCAGCCCCAGCATTTT	CASRADRNQPQHF
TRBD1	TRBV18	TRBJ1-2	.	TGTGCCAGCTCACCTGGGACAGGTGGTAACTATGGCTACACCTTC	CASSPGTGGNYGYTF
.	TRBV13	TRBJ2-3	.	TGTGCCAGCAGCCAGACCGCAGGCACAGATACGCAGTATTTT	CASSQTAGTDTQYF
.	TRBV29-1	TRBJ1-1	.	TGCAGCGTTGCCGTAACAGGGAAGAACACTGAAGCTTTCTTT	CSVAVTGKNTEAFF
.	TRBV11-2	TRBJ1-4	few	TGTGCCAGCAGCTCTCCGTTTAGGTACTTAGATGCAACTAATGAAAAACTGTTTTTT	CASSSPFRYLDATNEKLFF
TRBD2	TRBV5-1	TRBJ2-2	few	TGCGCCAGCAGGTCCTCTAGCGGGGGGTTCGCCGGGGAGCTGTTTTTT	CASRSSSGGFAGELFF
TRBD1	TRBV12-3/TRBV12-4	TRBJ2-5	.	TGTGCCAGCAGTTACTCCCGGACAGGAAGAAAAGAGACCCAGTACTTC	CASSYSRTGRKETQYF
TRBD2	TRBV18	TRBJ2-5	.	TGTGCCAGCTCACCACCTGGACTAGCCGCGCCGCGGGAGACCCAGTACTTC	CASSPPGLAAPRETQYF
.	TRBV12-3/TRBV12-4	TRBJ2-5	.	TGTGCCAGCAGTTTACGAGTACGACAGATAAACCAAGAGACCCAGTACTTC	CASSLRVRQINQETQYF
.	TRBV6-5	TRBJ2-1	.	TGTGCCAGCAGTTACTCCCCGACCGGGGGTTACAATGAGCAGTTCTTC	CASSYSPTGGYNEQFF
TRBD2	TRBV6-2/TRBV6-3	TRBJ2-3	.	TGTGCCAGCAGTCCCGGGACTAGCGGGGGCTATAGCACAGATACGCAGTATTTT	CASSPGTSGGYSTDTQYF
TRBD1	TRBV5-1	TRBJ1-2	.	TGCGCCAGCAGCCTGACACCCGGGACAGGGGGCCATGGCTACACCTTC	CASSLTPGTGGHGYTF
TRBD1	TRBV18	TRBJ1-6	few	TGTGCCAGCTCACGACGGACAGGGTTAAATAATTCACCCCTCCACTTT	CASSRRTGLNNSPLHF
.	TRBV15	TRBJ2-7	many	TGTGCCACCACGGCTCGCCGTGAGAGCGAGCAGTACTTC	CATTARRESEQYF
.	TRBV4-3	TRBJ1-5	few	TGCGCCAGCAGCCAAGGGCGTGAGTGGCAGCCCCAGCATTTT	CASSQGREWQPQHF